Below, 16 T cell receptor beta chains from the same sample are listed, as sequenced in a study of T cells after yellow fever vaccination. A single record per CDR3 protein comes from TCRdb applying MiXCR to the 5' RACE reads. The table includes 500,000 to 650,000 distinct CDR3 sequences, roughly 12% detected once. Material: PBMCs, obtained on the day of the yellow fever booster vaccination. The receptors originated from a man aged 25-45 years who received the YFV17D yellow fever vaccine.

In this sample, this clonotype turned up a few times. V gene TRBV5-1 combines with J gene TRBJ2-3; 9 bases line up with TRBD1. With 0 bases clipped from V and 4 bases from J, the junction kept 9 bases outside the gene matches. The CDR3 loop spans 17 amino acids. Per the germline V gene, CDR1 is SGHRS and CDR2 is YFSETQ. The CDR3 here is CASSLGSDRGEADTQYF. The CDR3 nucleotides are TGCGCCAGCAGCTTGGGGTCCGACAGGGGGGAGGCAGATACGCAGTATTTT.

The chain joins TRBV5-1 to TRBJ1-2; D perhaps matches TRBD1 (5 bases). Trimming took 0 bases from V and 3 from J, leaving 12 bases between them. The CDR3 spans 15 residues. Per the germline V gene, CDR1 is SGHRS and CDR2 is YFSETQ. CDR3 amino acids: CASSLVRGFDYGYTF. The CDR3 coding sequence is TGCGCCAGCAGCTTGGTAAGGGGTTTTGACTATGGCTACACCTTC.

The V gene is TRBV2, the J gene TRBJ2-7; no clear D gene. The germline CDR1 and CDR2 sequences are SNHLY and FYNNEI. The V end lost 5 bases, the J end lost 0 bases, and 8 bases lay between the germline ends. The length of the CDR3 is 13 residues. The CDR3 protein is CASSTVSSYEQYF. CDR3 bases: TGTGCCAGCAGTACGGTGAGCTCCTACGAGCAGTACTTC. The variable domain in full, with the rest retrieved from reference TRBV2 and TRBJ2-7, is EPEVTQTPSHQVTQMGQEVILRCVPISNHLYFYWYRQILGQKVEFLVSFYNNEISEKSEIFDDQFSVERPDGSNFTLKIRSTKLEDSAMYFCASSTVSSYEQYFGPGTRLTVT.

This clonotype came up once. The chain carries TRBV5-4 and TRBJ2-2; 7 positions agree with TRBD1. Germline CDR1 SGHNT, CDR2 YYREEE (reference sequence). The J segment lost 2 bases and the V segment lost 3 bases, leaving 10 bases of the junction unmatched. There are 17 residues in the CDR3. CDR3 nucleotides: TGTGCCAGCAGCTCCCTGGCGACAGGGAGTAACACCGGGGAGCTGTTTTTT. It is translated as CASSSLATGSNTGELFF. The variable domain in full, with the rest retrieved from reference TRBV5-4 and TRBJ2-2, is ETGVTQSPTHLIKTRGQQVTLRCSSQSGHNTVSWYQQALGQGPQFIFQYYREEENGRGNFPPRFSGLQFPNYSSELNVNALELDDSALYLCASSSLATGSNTGELFFGEGSRLTVL.

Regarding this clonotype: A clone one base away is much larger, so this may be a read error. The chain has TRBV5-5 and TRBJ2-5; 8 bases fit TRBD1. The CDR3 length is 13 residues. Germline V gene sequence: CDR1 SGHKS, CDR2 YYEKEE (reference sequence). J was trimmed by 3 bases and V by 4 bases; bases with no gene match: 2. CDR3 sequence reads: CASSMDREETQYF. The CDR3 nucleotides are TGTGCCAGCAGCATGGACAGGGAAGAGACCCAGTACTTC.

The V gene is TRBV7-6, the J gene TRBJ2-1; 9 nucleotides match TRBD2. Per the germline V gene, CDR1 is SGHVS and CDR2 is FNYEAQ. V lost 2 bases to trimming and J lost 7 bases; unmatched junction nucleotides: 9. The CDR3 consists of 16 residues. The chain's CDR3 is CASSLRVASGMNEQFF. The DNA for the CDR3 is TGTGCCAGCAGCTTAAGGGTGGCTAGCGGGATGAATGAGCAGTTCTTC.

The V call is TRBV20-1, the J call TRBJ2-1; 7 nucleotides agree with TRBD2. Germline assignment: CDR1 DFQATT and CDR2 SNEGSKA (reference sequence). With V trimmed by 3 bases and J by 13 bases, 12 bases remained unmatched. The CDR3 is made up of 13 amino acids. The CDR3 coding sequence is TGCAGTGCTAGCTATGGCGGGAGCTGGGGACAGTTCTTC. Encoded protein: CSASYGGSWGQFF.

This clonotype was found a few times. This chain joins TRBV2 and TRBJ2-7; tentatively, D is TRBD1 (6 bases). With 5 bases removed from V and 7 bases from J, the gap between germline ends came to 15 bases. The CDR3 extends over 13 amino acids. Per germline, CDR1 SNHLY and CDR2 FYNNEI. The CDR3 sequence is CASSWTPQGEQYF. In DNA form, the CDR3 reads TGTGCCAGCAGTTGGACCCCTCAGGGGGAGCAGTACTTC. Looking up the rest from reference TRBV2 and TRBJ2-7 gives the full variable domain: EPEVTQTPSHQVTQMGQEVILRCVPISNHLYFYWYRQILGQKVEFLVSFYNNEISEKSEIFDDQFSVERPDGSNFTLKIRSTKLEDSAMYFCASSWTPQGEQYFGPGTRLTVT.

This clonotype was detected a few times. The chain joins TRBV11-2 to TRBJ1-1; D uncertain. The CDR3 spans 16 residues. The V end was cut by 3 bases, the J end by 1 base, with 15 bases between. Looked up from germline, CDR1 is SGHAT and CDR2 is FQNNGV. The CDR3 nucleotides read TGTGCCAGCAGCTTTGGGTGGGGAGACGCGAACACTGAAGCTTTCTTT. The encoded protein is CASSFGWGDANTEAFF.

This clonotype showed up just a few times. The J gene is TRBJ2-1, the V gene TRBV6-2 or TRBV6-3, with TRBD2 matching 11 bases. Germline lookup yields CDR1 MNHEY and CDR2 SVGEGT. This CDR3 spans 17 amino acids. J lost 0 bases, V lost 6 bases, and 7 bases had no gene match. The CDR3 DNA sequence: TGTGCCAGCAGAGCTGGGACTAGCGGAAGCTCCTACAATGAGCAGTTCTTC. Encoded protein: CASRAGTSGSSYNEQFF.

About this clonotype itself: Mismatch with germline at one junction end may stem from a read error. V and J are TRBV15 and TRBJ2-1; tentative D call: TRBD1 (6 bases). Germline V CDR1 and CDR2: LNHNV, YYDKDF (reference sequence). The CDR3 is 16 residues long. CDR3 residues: CATSRGRDNTYNEQFF. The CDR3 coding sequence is TGTGCCACCAGCAGAGGCCGGGACAACACCTACAATGAGCAATTCTTC.

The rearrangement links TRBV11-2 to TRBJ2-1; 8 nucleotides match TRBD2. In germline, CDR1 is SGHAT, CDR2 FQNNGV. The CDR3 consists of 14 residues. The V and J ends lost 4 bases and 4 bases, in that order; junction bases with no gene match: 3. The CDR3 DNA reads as TGTGCCAGCAGCTCGACTAGCGAGTACAATGAGCAGTTCTTC. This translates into CASSSTSEYNEQFF.

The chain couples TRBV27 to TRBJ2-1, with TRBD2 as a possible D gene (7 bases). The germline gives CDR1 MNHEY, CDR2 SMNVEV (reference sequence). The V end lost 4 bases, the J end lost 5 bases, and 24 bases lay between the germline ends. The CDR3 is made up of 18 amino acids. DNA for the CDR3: TGTGCCAGCAGTTCATCAAATCTCGGTACAGGGAGGGACAATGAGCAGTTCTTC. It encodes CASSSSNLGTGRDNEQFF.

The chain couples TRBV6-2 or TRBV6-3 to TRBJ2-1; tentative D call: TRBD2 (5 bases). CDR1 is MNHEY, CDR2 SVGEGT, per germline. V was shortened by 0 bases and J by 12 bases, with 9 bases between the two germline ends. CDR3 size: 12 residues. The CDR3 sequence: CASSYSGEGQFF. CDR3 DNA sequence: TGTGCCAGCAGTTACTCGGGTGAGGGGCAGTTCTTC.

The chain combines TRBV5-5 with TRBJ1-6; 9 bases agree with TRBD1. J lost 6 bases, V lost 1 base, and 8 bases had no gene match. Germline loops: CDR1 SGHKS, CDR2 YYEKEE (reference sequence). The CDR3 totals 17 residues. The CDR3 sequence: CASSLRGTGSRNSPLHF. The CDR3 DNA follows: TGTGCCAGCAGCTTGAGAGGGACAGGGTCTCGTAATTCACCCCTCCACTTT. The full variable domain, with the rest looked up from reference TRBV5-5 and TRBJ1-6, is DAGVTQSPTHLIKTRGQQVTLRCSPISGHKSVSWYQQVLGQGPQFIFQYYEKEERGRGNFPDRFSARQFPNYSSELNVNALLLGDSALYLCASSLRGTGSRNSPLHFGNGTRLTVT.

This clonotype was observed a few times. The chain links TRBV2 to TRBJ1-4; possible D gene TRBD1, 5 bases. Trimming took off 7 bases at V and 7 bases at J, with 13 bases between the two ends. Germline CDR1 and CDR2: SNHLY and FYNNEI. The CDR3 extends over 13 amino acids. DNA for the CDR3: TGTGCCAGCAATCCAGGGATCACTGAAAAACTGTTTTTT. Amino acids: CASNPGITEKLFF.